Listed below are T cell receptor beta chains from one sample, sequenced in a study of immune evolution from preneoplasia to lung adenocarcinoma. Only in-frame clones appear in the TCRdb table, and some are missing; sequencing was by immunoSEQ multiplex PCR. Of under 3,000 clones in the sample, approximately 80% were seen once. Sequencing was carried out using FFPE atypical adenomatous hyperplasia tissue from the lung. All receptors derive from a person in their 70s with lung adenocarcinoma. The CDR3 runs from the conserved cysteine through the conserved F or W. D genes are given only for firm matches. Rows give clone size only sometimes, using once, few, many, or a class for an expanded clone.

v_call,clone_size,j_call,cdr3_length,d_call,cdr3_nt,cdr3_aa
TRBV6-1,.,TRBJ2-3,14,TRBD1,TGTGCCAGCAGTGACAGGGGGCACACAGATACGCAGTATTTT,CASSDRGHTDTQYF
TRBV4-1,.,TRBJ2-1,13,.,TGCGCCAGCAGCCAAAATCAGGCGGATGAGCAGTTCTTC,CASSQNQADEQFF
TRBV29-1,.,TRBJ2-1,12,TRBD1,TGCAGCGTGGACAGGGGGGTTGGTGAGCAGTTCTTC,CSVDRGVGEQFF
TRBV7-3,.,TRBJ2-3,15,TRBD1,TGTGCCAGCAGCTCGAGACAGGGAGGCACAGATACGCAGTATTTT,CASSSRQGGTDTQYF
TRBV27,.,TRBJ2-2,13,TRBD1,TGTGCCAGCAGTAGGGACAGTAGCGGGGAGCTGTTTTTT,CASSRDSSGELFF
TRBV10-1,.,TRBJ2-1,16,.,TGCGCCAGCAGTGACGGACTACAGGGGTTATCATATGAGCAGTTCTTC,CASSDGLQGLSYEQFF
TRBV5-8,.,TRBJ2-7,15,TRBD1,TGTGCCAGCAGCTTGGGGGGCGGGACAGGGGTCGAGCAGTACTTC,CASSLGGGTGVEQYF
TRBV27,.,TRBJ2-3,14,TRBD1,TGTGCCAGCAGTACTAGGGGGCGGACAGATACGCAGTATTTT,CASSTRGRTDTQYF
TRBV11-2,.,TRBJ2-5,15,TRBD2,TGTGCCAGCAGCTTAACGCTAGCGGGAGTAGAGACCCAGTACTTC,CASSLTLAGVETQYF
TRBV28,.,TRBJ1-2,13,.,TGTGCCACGCGGGCAGGGCTTAACTATGGCTACACCTTC,CATRAGLNYGYTF
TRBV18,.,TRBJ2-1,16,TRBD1,TGTGCCAGCTCACCGACGCCGGGACAGGGGGCGGGTGAGCAGTTCTTC,CASSPTPGQGAGEQFF
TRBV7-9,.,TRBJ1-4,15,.,TGTGCCAGCAGCTTAGAGGGCAGCAGAGGTGAAAAACTGTTTTTT,CASSLEGSRGEKLFF
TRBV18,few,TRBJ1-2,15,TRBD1,TGTGCCAGCTCATGGACAGGGGGCGCGGGCTATGGCTACACCTTC,CASSWTGGAGYGYTF
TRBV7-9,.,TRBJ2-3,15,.,TGTGCCAGCAGCTTAGGTGCGGTTCTGGGGGATACGCAGTATTTT,CASSLGAVLGDTQYF
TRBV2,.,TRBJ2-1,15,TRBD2,TGTGCCGGGAGGCTAGCGGGAAACTCCTACAATGAGCAGTTCTTC,CAGRLAGNSYNEQFF
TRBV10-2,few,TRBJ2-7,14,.,TGCGCCAGCAGGAGGGCAGGGGCCCCCTACGAGCAGTACTTC,CASRRAGAPYEQYF
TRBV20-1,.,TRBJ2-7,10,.,TGCAGTGCCGGGGATTACGAGCAGTACTTC,CSAGDYEQYF
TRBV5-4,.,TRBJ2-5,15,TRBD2,TGTGCCAGCAGCTTGTCGGGCGGGAGTCAAGAGACCCAGTACTTC,CASSLSGGSQETQYF
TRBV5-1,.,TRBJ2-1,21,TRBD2,TGCGCCAGCAGCTTGGTCCCGGTGGGACTAGCGGGAGGAATTAGCTACAATGAGCAGTTCTTC,CASSLVPVGLAGGISYNEQFF
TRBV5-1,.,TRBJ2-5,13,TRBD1,TGCGCCAGCAGCCTGACAGGGCGGGAGACCCAGTACTTC,CASSLTGRETQYF
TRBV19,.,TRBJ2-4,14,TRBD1,TGTGCCAGTAGTGAGGACAGGGACAAAAACATTCAGTACTTC,CASSEDRDKNIQYF
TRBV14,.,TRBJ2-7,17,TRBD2,TGTGCCAGCAGCCGAGATTCTAGCGGGAGGCCGAACTACGAGCAGTACTTC,CASSRDSSGRPNYEQYF
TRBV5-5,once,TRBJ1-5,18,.,TGTGCCAGCAGCTTGAATATCGATTCGTGGAGACGCAATCAGCCCCAGCATTTT,CASSLNIDSWRRNQPQHF
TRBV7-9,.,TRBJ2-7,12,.,TGTGCCAGCAGCCGGACAGCCTACGAGCAGTACTTC,CASSRTAYEQYF
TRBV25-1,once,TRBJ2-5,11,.,TGTGCCAGCAGTGTCAAAGAGACCCAGTACTTC,CASSVKETQYF
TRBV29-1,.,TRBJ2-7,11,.,TGCAGCGCCATACTCGTTTACGAGCAGTACTTC,CSAILVYEQYF
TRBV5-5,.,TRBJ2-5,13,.,TGTGCCAGCAGCTTGGGGTTACAAGAGACCCAGTACTTC,CASSLGLQETQYF
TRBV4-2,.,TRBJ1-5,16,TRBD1,TGTGCCAGCAGCCAAGACGGGACAGGGGGCGGTCAGCCCCAGCATTTT,CASSQDGTGGGQPQHF
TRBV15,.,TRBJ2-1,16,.,TGTGCCACCAGCAGAGATATGGCGGGAACCTACAATGAGCAGTTCTTC,CATSRDMAGTYNEQFF
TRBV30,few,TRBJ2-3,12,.,TGTGCCTGGAGTTGGGAGTCAGATACGCAGTATTTT,CAWSWESDTQYF
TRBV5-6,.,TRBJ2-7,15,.,TGTGCCAGCAGCTTGGAGGAGGGGGCGGGCTACGAGCAGTACTTC,CASSLEEGAGYEQYF
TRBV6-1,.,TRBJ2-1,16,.,TGTGCCAGCAGTGGACAGACTCGGAGCTCCTACAATGAGCAGTTCTTC,CASSGQTRSSYNEQFF
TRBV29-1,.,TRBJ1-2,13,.,TGCAGCGTTCGCAGGGCCGGGTTGGGGGGCTACACCTTC,CSVRRAGLGGYTF
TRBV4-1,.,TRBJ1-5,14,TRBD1,TGCGCCAGCAGCCGAGGACAGGGGGGCCAGCTCCAGCATTTT,CASSRGQGGQLQHF
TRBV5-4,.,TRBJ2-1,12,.,TGTGCCAGCAGCTTAGATTATAATGAGCAGTTCTTC,CASSLDYNEQFF
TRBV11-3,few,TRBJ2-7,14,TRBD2,TGTGCCAGCAGCTTGGGACTAGCGGTATACGAGCAGTACTTC,CASSLGLAVYEQYF
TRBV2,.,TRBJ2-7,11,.,TGTGCCAGCAGTTACAGGTTGGAGCAGTACTTC,CASSYRLEQYF
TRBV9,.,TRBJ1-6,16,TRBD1,TGTGCCAGCAGCGGGCTCCCGGGACAGTATAATTCACCCCTCCACTTT,CASSGLPGQYNSPLHF
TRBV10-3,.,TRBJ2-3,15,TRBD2,TGTGCCATCAGCCAGACTAGCGGGAACACAGATACGCAGTATTTT,CAISQTSGNTDTQYF
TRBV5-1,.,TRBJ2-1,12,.,TGCGCCAGCAGCTATAAGCCGGCTGAGCAGTTCTTC,CASSYKPAEQFF
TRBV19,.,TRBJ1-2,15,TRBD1,TGTGCCAGTAGTATAGTGGGGACAGGAGGCTATGGCTACACCTTC,CASSIVGTGGYGYTF
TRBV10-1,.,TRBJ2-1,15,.,TGCGCCAGCAGTGAGTCAAGGGATCCTAGGGATGAGCAGTTCTTC,CASSESRDPRDEQFF
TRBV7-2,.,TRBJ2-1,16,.,TGTGCCAGCAGCTTAGGTTGGGGGCCCTCCTACAATGAGCAGTTCTTC,CASSLGWGPSYNEQFF
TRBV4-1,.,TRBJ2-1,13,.,TGCGCCAGCAGCCGGGGGTCCTACAATGAGCAGTTCTTC,CASSRGSYNEQFF